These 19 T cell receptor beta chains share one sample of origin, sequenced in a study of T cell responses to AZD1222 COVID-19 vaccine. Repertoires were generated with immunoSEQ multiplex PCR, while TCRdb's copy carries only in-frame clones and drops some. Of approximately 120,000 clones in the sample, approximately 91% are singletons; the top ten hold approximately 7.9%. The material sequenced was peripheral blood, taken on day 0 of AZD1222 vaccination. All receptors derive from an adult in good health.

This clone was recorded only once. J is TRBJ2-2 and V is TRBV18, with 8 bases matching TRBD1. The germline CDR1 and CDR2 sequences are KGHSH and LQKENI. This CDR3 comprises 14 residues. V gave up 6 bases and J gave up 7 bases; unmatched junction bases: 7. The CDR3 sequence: CASSPQGAGGELFF. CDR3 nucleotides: TGTGCCAGCTCTCCTCAGGGGGCCGGCGGGGAGCTGTTTTTT.

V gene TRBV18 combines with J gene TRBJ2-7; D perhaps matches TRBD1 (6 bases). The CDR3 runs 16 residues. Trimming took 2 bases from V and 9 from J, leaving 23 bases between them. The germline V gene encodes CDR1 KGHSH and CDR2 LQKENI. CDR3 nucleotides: TGTGCCAGCTCACCAATCTCTGGGGGCAATAAGGAGCGGCAGTACTTC. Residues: CASSPISGGNKERQYF.

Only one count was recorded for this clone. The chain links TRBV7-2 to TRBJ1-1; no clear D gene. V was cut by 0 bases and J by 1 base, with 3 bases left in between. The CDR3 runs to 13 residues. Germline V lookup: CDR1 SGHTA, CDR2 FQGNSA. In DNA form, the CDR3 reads TGTGCCAGCAGCTTAGCAGGGAACACTGAAGCTTTCTTT. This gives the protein CASSLAGNTEAFF.

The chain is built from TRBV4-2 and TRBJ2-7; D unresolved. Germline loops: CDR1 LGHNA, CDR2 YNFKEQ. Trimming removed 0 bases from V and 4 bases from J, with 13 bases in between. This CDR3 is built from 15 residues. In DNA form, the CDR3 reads TGTGCCAGCAGCCAAGATGTTGCGACCGGGTACGAGCAGTACTTC. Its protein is CASSQDVATGYEQYF.

CDR3: CASSYTRGGGTYEQYF. In DNA form, the CDR3 reads TGTGCCAGCAGTTACACCCGAGGAGGCGGAACCTACGAGCAGTACTTC. The chain employs TRBV6-6 and TRBJ2-7; D possibly corresponds to TRBD2 (5 bases). CDR1 MNHNY and CDR2 SVGAGI come from the germline V gene (reference sequence). V lost 2 bases to trimming and J lost 2 bases, with 16 bases between them. The CDR3 contains 16 residues.

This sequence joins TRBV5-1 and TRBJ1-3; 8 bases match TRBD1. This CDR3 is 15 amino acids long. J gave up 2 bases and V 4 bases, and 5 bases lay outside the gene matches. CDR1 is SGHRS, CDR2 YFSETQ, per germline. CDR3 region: CASSAGTGPGNTIYF. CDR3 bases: TGCGCCAGCAGCGCCGGGACAGGTCCTGGAAACACCATATATTTT.

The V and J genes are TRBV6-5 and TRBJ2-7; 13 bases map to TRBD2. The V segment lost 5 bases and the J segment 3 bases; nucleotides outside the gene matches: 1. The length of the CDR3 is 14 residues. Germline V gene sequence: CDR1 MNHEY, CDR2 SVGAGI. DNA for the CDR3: TGTGCCAGCAGTACTAGCGGGAGGGTCTACGAGCAGTACTTC. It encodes CASSTSGRVYEQYF.

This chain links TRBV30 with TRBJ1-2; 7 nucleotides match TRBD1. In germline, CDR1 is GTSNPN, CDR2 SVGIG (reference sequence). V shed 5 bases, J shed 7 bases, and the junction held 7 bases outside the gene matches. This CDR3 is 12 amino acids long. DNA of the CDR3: TGTGCCTGGGGGACAGAATACACTGGCTACACCTTC. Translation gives CAWGTEYTGYTF.

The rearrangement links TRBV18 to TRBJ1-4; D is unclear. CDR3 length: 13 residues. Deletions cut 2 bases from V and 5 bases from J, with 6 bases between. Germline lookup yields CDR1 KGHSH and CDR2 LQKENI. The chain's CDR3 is CASSPVGNEKLFF. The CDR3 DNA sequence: TGTGCCAGCTCACCAGTTGGGAATGAAAAACTGTTTTTT.

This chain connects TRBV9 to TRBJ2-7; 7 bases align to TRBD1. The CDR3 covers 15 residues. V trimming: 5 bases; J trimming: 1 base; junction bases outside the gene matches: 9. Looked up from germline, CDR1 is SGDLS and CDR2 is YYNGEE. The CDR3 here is CASRQHRGLSYEQYF. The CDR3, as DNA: TGTGCCAGCAGGCAACACAGGGGCCTTTCCTACGAGCAGTACTTC. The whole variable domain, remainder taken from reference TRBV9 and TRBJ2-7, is DSGVTQTPKHLITATGQRVTLRCSPRSGDLSVYWYQQSLDQGLQFLIQYYNGEERAKGNILERFSAQQFPDLHSELNLSSLELGDSALYFCASRQHRGLSYEQYFGPGTRLTVT.

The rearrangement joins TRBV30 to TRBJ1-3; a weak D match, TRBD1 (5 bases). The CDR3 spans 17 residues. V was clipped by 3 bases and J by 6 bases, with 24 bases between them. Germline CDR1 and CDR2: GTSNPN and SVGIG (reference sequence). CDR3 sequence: CAWSPNLGPWGTNTIYF. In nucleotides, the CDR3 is TGTGCCTGGAGCCCTAACCTCGGACCTTGGGGGACAAACACCATATATTTT.

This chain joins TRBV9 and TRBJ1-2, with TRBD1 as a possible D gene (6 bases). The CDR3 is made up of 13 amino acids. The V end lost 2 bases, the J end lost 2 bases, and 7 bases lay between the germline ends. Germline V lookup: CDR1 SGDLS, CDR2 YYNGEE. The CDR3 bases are TGTGCCAGCAGCGTGGACAGCAACTATGGCTACACCTTC. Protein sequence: CASSVDSNYGYTF.

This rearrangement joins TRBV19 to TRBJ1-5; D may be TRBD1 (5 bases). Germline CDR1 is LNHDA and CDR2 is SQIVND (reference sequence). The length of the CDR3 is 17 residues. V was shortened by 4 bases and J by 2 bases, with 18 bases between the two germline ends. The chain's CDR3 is CASSRANSLGGNQPQHF. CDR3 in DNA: TGTGCCAGTAGTAGGGCGAACAGTTTAGGGGGCAATCAGCCCCAGCATTTT.

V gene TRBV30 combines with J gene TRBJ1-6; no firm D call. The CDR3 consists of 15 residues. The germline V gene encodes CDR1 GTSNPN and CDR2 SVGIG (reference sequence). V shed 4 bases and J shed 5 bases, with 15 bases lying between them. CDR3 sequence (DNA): TGTGCCTGGACCTCCCTCAGCCCCAATAATTCACCCCTCCACTTT. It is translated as CAWTSLSPNNSPLHF.

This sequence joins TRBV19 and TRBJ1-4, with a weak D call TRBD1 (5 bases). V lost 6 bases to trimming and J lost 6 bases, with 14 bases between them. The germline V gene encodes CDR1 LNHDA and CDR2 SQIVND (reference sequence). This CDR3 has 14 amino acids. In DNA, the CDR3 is TGTGCCAGTAGCCTCCCCGGGACGCATGAAAAACTGTTTTTT. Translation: CASSLPGTHEKLFF. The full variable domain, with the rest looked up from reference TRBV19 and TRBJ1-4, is DGGITQSPKYLFRKEGQNVTLSCEQNLNHDAMYWYRQDPGQGLRLIYYSQIVNDFQKGDIAEGYSVSREKKESFPLTVTSAQKNPTAFYLCASSLPGTHEKLFFGSGTQLSVL.

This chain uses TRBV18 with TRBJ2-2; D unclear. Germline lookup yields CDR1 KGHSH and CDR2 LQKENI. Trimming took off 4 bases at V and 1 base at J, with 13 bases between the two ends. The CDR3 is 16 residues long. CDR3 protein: CASSRTSAVNTGELFF. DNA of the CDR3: TGTGCCAGCTCACGGACGTCTGCCGTGAACACCGGGGAGCTGTTTTTT. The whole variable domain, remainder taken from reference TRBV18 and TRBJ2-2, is NAGVMQNPRHLVRRRGQEARLRCSPMKGHSHVYWYRQLPEEGLKFMVYLQKENIIDESGMPKERFSAEFPKEGPSILRIQQVVRGDSAAYFCASSRTSAVNTGELFFGEGSRLTVL.

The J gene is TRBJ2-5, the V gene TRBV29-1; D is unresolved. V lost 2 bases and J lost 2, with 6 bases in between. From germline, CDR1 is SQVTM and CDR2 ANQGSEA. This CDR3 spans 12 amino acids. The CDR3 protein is CSVERPQETQYF. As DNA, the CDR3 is TGCAGCGTTGAACGGCCACAAGAGACCCAGTACTTC.

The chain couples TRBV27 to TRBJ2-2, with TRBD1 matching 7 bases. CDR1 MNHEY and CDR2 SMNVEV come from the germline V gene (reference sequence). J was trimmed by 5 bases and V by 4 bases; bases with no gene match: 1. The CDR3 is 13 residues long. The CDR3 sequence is CASSSQGTGELFF. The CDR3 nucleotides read TGTGCCAGCAGTTCACAGGGGACCGGGGAGCTGTTTTTT.

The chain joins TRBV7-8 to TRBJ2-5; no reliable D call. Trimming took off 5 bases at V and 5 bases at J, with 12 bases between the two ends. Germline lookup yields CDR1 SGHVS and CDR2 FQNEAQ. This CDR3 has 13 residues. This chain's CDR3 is CASSTIAQETQYF. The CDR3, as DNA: TGTGCCAGCAGCACCATAGCCCAGGAGACCCAGTACTTC.